The 22 T cell receptor beta chains given below trace back to one sample, sequenced in a study of cytomegalovirus exposure and HLA in healthy donors. In the PCR, 60 Vbeta and 13 Jbeta primers were used. TCRdb's copy holds only in-frame clones and misses some; the assay was immunoSEQ multiplex PCR. The table lists around 130,000 clones, about 8.5% of them singletons. Specimen: PBMCs. Receptor source: a man between 40 and 49 years old in good health and CMV-seronegative.

The rearrangement joins TRBV6-1 to TRBJ1-5, with D maybe TRBD1 (6 bases). CDR3 length: 17 amino acids. CDR1 and CDR2 (germline): MNHNS, SASEGT. The ends were cut back, 0 bases at V and 4 bases at J, with 16 bases in the middle. The CDR3 bases are TGTGCCAGCAGTGAAGCGCTTCGACAGGCAAGGAATCAGCCCCAGCATTTT. Protein: CASSEALRQARNQPQHF.

This chain connects TRBV18 to TRBJ1-5, with a tentative D call TRBD1 (5 bases). V gave up 3 bases and J gave up 8 bases, with 17 bases separating them. CDR3 length equals 15 residues. Per germline, CDR1 KGHSH and CDR2 LQKENI. CDR3 sequence (DNA): TGTGCCAGCTCACCGAGATTAGGGGCGGCCGAGCCCCAGCATTTT. It yields the protein CASSPRLGAAEPQHF.

V usage is TRBV27 and J usage is TRBJ1-5; TRBD1 matches 7 bases. The germline V gene encodes CDR1 MNHEY and CDR2 SMNVEV (reference sequence). CDR3 length equals 13 residues. V shed 5 bases, J shed 7 bases, and the junction held 5 bases outside the gene matches. CDR3 nucleotides: TGTGCCAGCAGTACACAGGGGAGGCAGCCCCAGCATTTT. It translates to CASSTQGRQPQHF.

This sequence joins TRBV4-1 and TRBJ2-7, with 14 nucleotides matching TRBD2. The germline CDR1 and CDR2 sequences are MGHRA and YSYEKL. The CDR3 loop spans 16 amino acids. Germline trimming cut 4 bases from V and 0 bases from J; bases unmatched to any gene: 2. CDR3: CASSRGLAGVSYEQYF. DNA of the CDR3: TGCGCCAGCAGCCGGGGACTAGCGGGGGTCTCCTACGAGCAGTACTTC.

This clone was observed a few times. The rearrangement joins TRBV5-1 to TRBJ1-6; possibly TRBD1 for D (5 bases). V was clipped by 2 bases and J by 8 bases, with 11 bases between them. Germline V gene lookup returns CDR1 SGHRS and CDR2 YFSETQ. CDR3 length equals 14 residues. Written as DNA, the CDR3 is TGCGCCAGCAGCTTTGGCAGGGATGATTCACCCCTCCACTTT. It encodes CASSFGRDDSPLHF. Based on the CDR3 plus reference TRBV5-1 and TRBJ1-6, the full variable domain is KAGVTQTPRYLIKTRGQQVTLSCSPISGHRSVSWYQQTPGQGLQFLFEYFSETQRNKGNFPGRFSGRQFSNSRSEMNVSTLELGDSALYLCASSFGRDDSPLHFGNGTRLTVT.

This clone turned up a few times. V and J are TRBV11-2 and TRBJ1-1; D gene unclear. The CDR3 totals 17 residues. Germline V gives CDR1 SGHAT, CDR2 FQNNGV. Between the trimmed V and J ends, which lost 0 bases and 2 bases, there was a span of 16 bases. In nucleotides, the CDR3 is TGTGCCAGCAGCTTAGATAGAGTAGAGGGCGTAAACACTGAAGCTTTCTTT. Its protein is CASSLDRVEGVNTEAFF. The full variable domain, its missing parts supplied by reference TRBV11-2 and TRBJ1-1, is EAGVAQSPRYKIIEKRQSVAFWCNPISGHATLYWYQQILGQGPKLLIQFQNNGVVDDSQLPKDRFSAERLKGVDSTLKIQPAKLEDSAVYLCASSLDRVEGVNTEAFFGQGTRLTVV.

J is TRBJ1-5 and V is TRBV4-1; D remains unclear. The length of the CDR3 is 16 residues. Trimming took off 1 base at V and 0 bases at J, with 10 bases between the two ends. Germline V gene sequence: CDR1 MGHRA, CDR2 YSYEKL. The CDR3 here is CASSQGLLNSNQPQHF. CDR3 bases: TGCGCCAGCAGCCAAGGACTCCTAAATAGCAATCAGCCCCAGCATTTT.

The gene calls are TRBV6-1 and TRBJ2-7, with TRBD1 matching 8 bases. Germline CDR1 reads MNHNS; CDR2 reads SASEGT. The ends lost 6 bases at V and 3 bases at J; junction bases unmatched: 7. The CDR3 runs to 14 residues. Here the CDR3 reads CASSLQGANYEQYF. The CDR3 DNA reads as TGTGCCAGCAGCCTCCAGGGGGCTAACTACGAGCAGTACTTC.

CDR3 residues: CASSLPDRGRGYTF. As DNA, the CDR3 is TGTGCCAGCAGTTTACCCGACAGGGGGCGCGGCTACACCTTC. The chain employs TRBV28 and TRBJ1-2, with 10 bases that match TRBD1. The trim removed 2 bases at V and 8 bases at J, leaving 5 bases unmatched. CDR3 length: 14 amino acids. Germline loops: CDR1 MDHEN, CDR2 SYDVKM.

The chain uses TRBV15 and TRBJ2-7; 7 nucleotides align to TRBD1. The CDR3 consists of 14 residues. Losses at the gene ends were 6 bases for V and 5 bases for J; bases not matched to a gene: 10. Germline V gives CDR1 LNHNV, CDR2 YYDKDF (reference sequence). Written as DNA, the CDR3 is TGTGCCACCAGTCCCAGACAGGGAAAGGACGAGCAGTACTTC. The encoded protein is CATSPRQGKDEQYF.

The chain employs TRBV15 and TRBJ1-2; 7 bases agree with TRBD1. The CDR3 loop spans 15 amino acids. Germline V CDR1 and CDR2: LNHNV, YYDKDF (reference sequence). The V segment lost 5 bases and the J segment 8 bases; nucleotides outside the gene matches: 14. CDR3 sequence (DNA): TGTGCCACCAGCCCGGACAGGACAACCTCGGGGGGCTACACCTTC. Translation: CATSPDRTTSGGYTF.

This chain joins TRBV5-6 and TRBJ2-7, with a weak D call TRBD1 (5 bases). This CDR3 contains 13 residues. Trimming shortened V by 2 bases and J by 5 bases, and 11 bases separated the two germline ends. CDR1 and CDR2 (germline): SGHDT, YYEEEE. The CDR3 region is CASSFQGLNEQYF. Written as DNA, the CDR3 is TGTGCCAGCAGCTTTCAGGGTTTAAACGAGCAGTACTTC.

There are a few counts of this clone. The chain has TRBV19 and TRBJ2-7; 7 bases line up with TRBD2. Germline CDR1 LNHDA, CDR2 SQIVND (reference sequence). Trimming removed 5 bases from V and 3 bases from J; junction bases left unmatched: 4. This CDR3 has 13 residues. CDR3 loop: CASSPGRGYEQYF. CDR3 sequence (DNA): TGTGCCAGTAGTCCAGGGAGGGGCTACGAGCAGTACTTC. Drawing the rest from reference TRBV19 and TRBJ2-7, the complete variable domain is DGGITQSPKYLFRKEGQNVTLSCEQNLNHDAMYWYRQDPGQGLRLIYYSQIVNDFQKGDIAEGYSVSREKKESFPLTVTSAQKNPTAFYLCASSPGRGYEQYFGPGTRLTVT.

This clone was observed a few times. The chain is built from TRBV4-1 and TRBJ2-3; 7 positions match TRBD2. The CDR3 sequence is 16 residues long. Germline V gives CDR1 MGHRA, CDR2 YSYEKL. V lost 2 bases to trimming and J lost 3 bases; unmatched junction nucleotides: 8. The CDR3, as DNA: TGCGCCAGCAGCCAAAACGGTGGCGGGGGTACAGATACGCAGTATTTT. This gives the protein CASSQNGGGGTDTQYF.

A few counts support this clone. V is TRBV29-1 and J is TRBJ1-1; no reliable D call. V lost 0 bases and J 7 bases, leaving 12 bases between the germline ends. This CDR3 region has 13 residues. Germline V gene data show CDR1 as SQVTM and CDR2 as ANQGSEA. CDR3 region: CSVEDSGGGEAFF. CDR3 nucleotide sequence: TGCAGCGTTGAAGATTCAGGCGGAGGTGAAGCTTTCTTT.

This clone was found a few times. The chain has TRBV4-2 and TRBJ1-1; TRBD1 aligns across 10 bases. The CDR3 consists of 15 residues. V gave up 3 bases and J gave up 4 bases; unmatched junction bases: 5. Germline V CDR1 and CDR2: LGHNA, YNFKEQ. The CDR3 loop reads CASSQTGGAGTEAFF. CDR3 sequence (DNA): TGTGCCAGCAGCCAGACAGGGGGCGCCGGCACTGAAGCTTTCTTT.

This clone was detected only a few times. This chain connects TRBV7-2 to TRBJ1-1; perhaps TRBD1 as D (6 bases). Germline CDR1 and CDR2: SGHTA and FQGNSA. This CDR3 comprises 12 residues. Trimming pared 2 bases from V and 8 bases from J, leaving 9 bases between. The CDR3 bases are TGTGCCAGCAGCTTATCAGGACAGGAAGCTTTCTTT. Its translation: CASSLSGQEAFF.

The J gene is TRBJ1-1, the V gene TRBV14; 7 nucleotides line up with TRBD1. This CDR3 is 13 amino acids long. Germline CDR1 and CDR2: SGHDN and FVKESK. V lost 4 bases, J lost 5 bases, and 4 bases stayed unmatched. CDR3 protein: CASSLYRGTEAFF. CDR3 bases: TGTGCCAGCAGCCTTTACAGGGGAACTGAAGCTTTCTTT.

This clone appeared a few times. This chain joins TRBV5-1 and TRBJ2-6; TRBD1 is a possible D gene (5 bases). Trimming stripped 4 bases from V and 0 bases from J, with 11 bases between. The CDR3 loop spans 16 amino acids. Germline lookup yields CDR1 SGHRS and CDR2 YFSETQ. CDR3 sequence: CASSIRQSSGANVLTF. Here the CDR3 DNA reads TGCGCCAGCAGCATCCGACAGAGCTCTGGGGCCAACGTCCTGACTTTC.

J is TRBJ2-7 and V is TRBV5-5, with D unclear. This CDR3 spans 14 amino acids. Per the germline V gene, CDR1 is SGHKS and CDR2 is YYEKEE (reference sequence). V was pared by 4 bases and J by 0 bases, with 11 bases between. CDR3 sequence reads: CASSPGFSSYEQYF. CDR3 DNA sequence: TGTGCCAGCAGCCCGGGTTTTAGCTCCTACGAGCAGTACTTC.

This clone was counted between two and nine times. The chain employs TRBV4-1 and TRBJ2-3; 8 bases line up with TRBD2. Germline CDR1 is MGHRA and CDR2 is YSYEKL. This CDR3 has 16 amino acids. V lost 4 bases and J lost 0; bases outside the gene matches: 6. In DNA, the CDR3 is TGCGCCAGCAGCCCAGTCGAGCGGGGGAGCACAGATACGCAGTATTTT. Its translation: CASSPVERGSTDTQYF.

This clone was counted between two and nine times. The chain has TRBV28 and TRBJ1-2; a possible D gene is TRBD1 (5 bases). The V end lost 3 bases, the J end lost 8 bases, and 28 bases lay between the germline ends. This CDR3 region has 18 residues. Germline CDR1 and CDR2: MDHEN and SYDVKM. Here the CDR3 DNA reads TGTGCCAGCAGTTTCGCCTTTAGGATTGAGAGGGGAGGACGAGGCTACACCTTC. Translation gives CASSFAFRIERGGRGYTF.